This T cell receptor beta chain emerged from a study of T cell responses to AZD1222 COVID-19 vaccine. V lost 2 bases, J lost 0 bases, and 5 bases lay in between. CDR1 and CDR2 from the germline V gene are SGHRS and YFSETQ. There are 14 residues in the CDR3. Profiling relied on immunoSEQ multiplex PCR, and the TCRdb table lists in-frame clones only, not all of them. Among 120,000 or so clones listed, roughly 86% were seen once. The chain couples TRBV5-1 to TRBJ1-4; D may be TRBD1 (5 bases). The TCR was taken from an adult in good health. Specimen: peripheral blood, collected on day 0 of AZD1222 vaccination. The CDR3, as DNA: TGCGCCAGCAGCTTAGGGGCAACTAATGAAAAACTGTTTTTT. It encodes CASSLGATNEKLFF.